These T cell receptor beta chains were read from a single sample in a study of control samples from healthy donors and cancer patients. TCRdb's copy holds only in-frame clones and misses some; the assay was immunoSEQ multiplex PCR. This table holds about 110,000 clones, 70% to 85% found once. Sequences were obtained from blood. Receptors were obtained from a man aged 18 to 35 in good health. CDR3s include the opening cysteine and the closing phenylalanine or tryptophan. A D gene is named only where the DNA matches it firmly. Clone size is shown for a subset of rows, as once, few, many or a class of expanded clone.

CDR3 DNA,CDR3 protein,V gene,D gene,clone size,J gene
TGCGCCAGCAGCTTAATAGACACCGGGACAGGGGTAAGGGAGACCCAGTACTTC,CASSLIDTGTGVRETQYF,TRBV5-1,TRBD1,NA,TRBJ2-5
TGTGCCAGCAGCATACTAGCGGCGAGGGGCACAGATACGCAGTATTTT,CASSILAARGTDTQYF,TRBV27,TRBD2,NA,TRBJ2-3
TGTGCCAGCAGGCGGACAGGGAGTTACGAGCAGTACTTC,CASRRTGSYEQYF,TRBV25-1,TRBD1,once,TRBJ2-7
TGTGCCAGCAGCGTAGGGCCGTTTTGGACTAGCGGGGTCCCAGATACGCAGTATTTT,CASSVGPFWTSGVPDTQYF,TRBV9,TRBD2,NA,TRBJ2-3
TGTGCCAGCAGTTACTCAGAACCCTCCTACAATGAGCAGTTCTTC,CASSYSEPSYNEQFF,TRBV6-2/TRBV6-3,NA,once,TRBJ2-1
TGTGCCAGCAGTTTATTGGCCCTACAGGGGAGCAATCAGCCCCAGCATTTT,CASSLLALQGSNQPQHF,TRBV7-6,TRBD1,NA,TRBJ1-5
TGTGCCAGCAGCTTAGGAGGTTCGCAACCCCTCCACTTT,CASSLGGSQPLHF,TRBV7-9,NA,NA,TRBJ1-6
TGTGCCAGCAGCTTAGATGGCCGGGCGAAAAACTATGGCTACACCTTC,CASSLDGRAKNYGYTF,TRBV7-9,NA,NA,TRBJ1-2
TGTGCCAGCAGCCAACTAGGGGGGGGGTTCGACCCGGATACGCAGTATTTT,CASSQLGGGFDPDTQYF,TRBV27,NA,NA,TRBJ2-3
TGTGCCAGCAGGGACCCGGGTTCCACTGAAGCTTTCTTT,CASRDPGSTEAFF,TRBV7-9,NA,NA,TRBJ1-1
TGTGCCAGCATAGCGGGGGGGTCCTACAATGAGCAGTTCTTC,CASIAGGSYNEQFF,TRBV19,TRBD2,NA,TRBJ2-1
TGTGCCAGCAGAGGACTGAGGGATGAGCAGTTCTTC,CASRGLRDEQFF,TRBV7-2,NA,many,TRBJ2-1
TGTGCCAGCAGTCCCGGGGTAGGGACTAATGAAAAACTGTTTTTT,CASSPGVGTNEKLFF,TRBV6-6,NA,NA,TRBJ1-4
TGTGCCACCAGTGATTGGGGTAATCAGCCCCAGCATTTT,CATSDWGNQPQHF,TRBV24-1,NA,NA,TRBJ1-5
TGCGCCAGCAGCCCGGGGACAGGGGTTAGCAATCAGCCCCAGCATTTT,CASSPGTGVSNQPQHF,TRBV4-1,TRBD1,NA,TRBJ1-5
TGTGCCAGCAGTGATTGGGGTATGTCGTCCTACAATGAGCAGTTCTTC,CASSDWGMSSYNEQFF,TRBV2,NA,NA,TRBJ2-1
TGTGCCAGCTCACCAAACGACGTACGGAACACTGAAGCTTTCTTT,CASSPNDVRNTEAFF,TRBV18,NA,NA,TRBJ1-1
TGTGCCAGCAGCTTGGTGTATCAGGGGGTACTTAAGGGCCACGTCCTGACTTTC,CASSLVYQGVLKGHVLTF,TRBV5-6,TRBD1,NA,TRBJ2-6
TGCGCCAGCAGCCAAGACGGGCCGCGGGGGGGGCCCAGGAACGAGCAGTACTTC,CASSQDGPRGGPRNEQYF,TRBV4-3,TRBD2,NA,TRBJ2-7
TGTGCCAGCTTTTACGGGGGGGGTAGCACAGATACGCAGTATTTT,CASFYGGGSTDTQYF,TRBV6-5,TRBD2,NA,TRBJ2-3
TGTGCCAGCAGCCCCGGGACAGGGGCCGGGGAGCTGTTTTTT,CASSPGTGAGELFF,TRBV7-9,TRBD1,NA,TRBJ2-2
TGCGCCAGCAGCCAAGATCCTCAGGGTTCCACTGAAGCTTTCTTT,CASSQDPQGSTEAFF,TRBV4-1,NA,NA,TRBJ1-1
TGTGCCAGCAGCTCCTCCGGGACAGGGGTGGGAGAGACCCAGTACTTC,CASSSSGTGVGETQYF,TRBV7-6,TRBD1,NA,TRBJ2-5
TGTGCCAGCAGCTTTTTCGGGGGGGACACCGGGGAGCTGTTTTTT,CASSFFGGDTGELFF,TRBV7-2,TRBD2,NA,TRBJ2-2
TGTGCCAGCAGTTTTTCCAGCGCCTCCGAAAAACTGTTTTTT,CASSFSSASEKLFF,TRBV6-2/TRBV6-3,NA,NA,TRBJ1-4
TGTGCCAGCAGCGTAGTGAGTTTGAGACAGGAAGCTTTCTTT,CASSVVSLRQEAFF,TRBV9,NA,once,TRBJ1-1
TGTGCCAGTCCTCGAGGGGGAGGTGGCTACACCTTC,CASPRGGGGYTF,TRBV12-3/TRBV12-4,NA,NA,TRBJ1-2
TGTGCCAGCTCACCACCGATTCTTTTTAGGACAGGGGGTTCGAACACCGGGGAGCTGTTTTTT,CASSPPILFRTGGSNTGELFF,TRBV18,TRBD1,NA,TRBJ2-2
TGTGCCAGCAGCGCTACAGGGGGCGCCCGCTATGGCTACACCTTC,CASSATGGARYGYTF,TRBV9,TRBD1,NA,TRBJ1-2
TGTGCCAGCAGTTACGACAGGACCCTAGATAATTCACCCCTCCACTTT,CASSYDRTLDNSPLHF,TRBV28,NA,NA,TRBJ1-6
TGTGCCAGCAGCGTAGCAGGAGCGGGGACGACAGATACGCAGTATTTT,CASSVAGAGTTDTQYF,TRBV9,TRBD2,NA,TRBJ2-3
TGTGCCAGCAGCTTAGCCGCCGGGGGATACAGGGGAGATGGCTACACCTTC,CASSLAAGGYRGDGYTF,TRBV7-8,TRBD1,NA,TRBJ1-2
TGTGCCAGCAGCTTGCTGGAATACTCCTACAATGAGCAGTTCTTC,CASSLLEYSYNEQFF,TRBV5-6,NA,NA,TRBJ2-1
TGCGCCAGCAGCCTGACTAGCGGGGAAACCACTGCCTACGAGCAGTACTTC,CASSLTSGETTAYEQYF,TRBV4-1,TRBD2,NA,TRBJ2-7
TGTGCCAGCAGTTTAGGATTTCAGACTGAAGCTTTCTTT,CASSLGFQTEAFF,TRBV27,NA,NA,TRBJ1-1
TGTGCCAGCAGCGTAGCTACGAGGGGCGGCACAGATACGCAGTATTTT,CASSVATRGGTDTQYF,TRBV9,NA,NA,TRBJ2-3
TGTGCCAGCAGATTGAGCGGGGGAGATCTGCCCTACGAGCAGTACTTC,CASRLSGGDLPYEQYF,TRBV7-2,TRBD2,NA,TRBJ2-7
TGTGCCAGCAGCTTAGCAGGGTCTGGGATGGATACGCAGTATTTT,CASSLAGSGMDTQYF,TRBV7-2,NA,few,TRBJ2-3
TGTGCCAGCCAGAAGCAGGGCACAGATACGCAGTATTTT,CASQKQGTDTQYF,TRBV6-5,NA,NA,TRBJ2-3
TGTGCCAGCAGCCCGGGACAGATGAACACTGAAGCTTTCTTT,CASSPGQMNTEAFF,TRBV7-9,TRBD1,NA,TRBJ1-1